This TCR beta chain was observed in a study of shared clonotypes between healthy human individuals. Germline CDR1 SGHNT, CDR2 YYREEE (reference sequence). The length of the CDR3 is 14 residues. The V gene lost 2 bases and the J gene lost 2 bases, with 11 bases spanning the gap. General observations from the study: An expected dependence of interdonor clonotype sharing on sequencing depth was noted.

Sequencing was performed with immunoSEQ multiplex PCR; in TCRdb, only in-frame clones are kept and a portion is missing. The sample yields 2 million to 2.5 million clones, nearly 97% seen once. This clone was found once. Its antigen is unknown. The sequenced material came from naive CD4+ T cells sorted from blood. Regarding subset: CD45RA+ positively selected. This TCR derives from a man between 18 and 35 years old in good health. The V gene is TRBV5-4, the J gene TRBJ2-7; either TRBD1 or TRBD2 may supply D (5 bases each). This chain's CDR3 is CASSFGTRPYEQYF. CDR3 DNA: TGTGCCAGCAGCTTCGGGACGAGGCCCTACGAGCAGTACTTC. The full variable domain, with the rest looked up from reference TRBV5-4 and TRBJ2-7, is ETGVTQSPTHLIKTRGQQVTLRCSSQSGHNTVSWYQQALGQGPQFIFQYYREEENGRGNFPPRFSGLQFPNYSSELNVNALELDDSALYLCASSFGTRPYEQYFGPGTRLTVT.